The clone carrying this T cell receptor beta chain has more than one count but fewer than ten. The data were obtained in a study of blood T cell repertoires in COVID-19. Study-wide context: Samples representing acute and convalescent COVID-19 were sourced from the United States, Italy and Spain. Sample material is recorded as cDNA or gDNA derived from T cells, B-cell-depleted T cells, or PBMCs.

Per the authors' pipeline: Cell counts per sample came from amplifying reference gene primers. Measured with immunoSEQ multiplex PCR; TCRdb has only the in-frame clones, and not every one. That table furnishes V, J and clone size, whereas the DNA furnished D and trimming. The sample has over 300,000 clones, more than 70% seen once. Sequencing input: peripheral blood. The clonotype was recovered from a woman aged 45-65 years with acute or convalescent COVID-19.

The CDR3 loop is CASSAHPTATNEKLFF. As DNA, the CDR3 is TGTGCCAGCAGCGCCCACCCTACTGCAACTAATGAAAAACTGTTTTTT. This chain links TRBV9 with TRBJ1-4, with no clear D. The CDR3 length is 16 residues. The V end was cut by 3 bases, the J end by 0 bases, with 12 bases between. Germline V gives CDR1 SGDLS, CDR2 YYNGEE. The whole variable domain, remainder taken from reference TRBV9 and TRBJ1-4, is DSGVTQTPKHLITATGQRVTLRCSPRSGDLSVYWYQQSLDQGLQFLIQYYNGEERAKGNILERFSAQQFPDLHSELNLSSLELGDSALYFCASSAHPTATNEKLFFGSGTQLSVL.